This T cell receptor beta chain was recorded in a study of spatial heterogeneity in lung cancer. Points from the study as a whole: One measure, the expanded intratumoral alpha and beta TCR count, tracked tumor mutation counts.

TCRdb called the 5' RACE reads again in MiXCR, with one record for every CDR3 protein. Of 3,000 to 3,500 distinct CDR3 sequences detected, roughly a sixth appear once; the ten largest clones hold over 9.5%. This clonotype is labeled medium-sized. Its antigen is not known. The time point is: sample taken at primary tumor resection. The donors comprised about 69 untreated early-stage non-small cell lung cancer patients. Without sorting, whole RNA was sequenced from tumor, nontumor lung or frozen PBMC. J gave up 1 base and V 6 bases, and 1 base lay outside the gene matches. Germline CDR1 reads ENHRY; CDR2 reads SYGVKD. This CDR3 has 14 residues.

The sample here was lung tumor tissue, taken at surgery. The chain joins TRBV10-3 to TRBJ2-3; 10 nucleotides line up with TRBD2. The source of this sequence is a male donor with early-stage non-small cell lung cancer. The CDR3 coding sequence is TGTGCCATCAGCGGACTAGCGGGCACAGATACGCAGTATTTT. Its translation is CAISGLAGTDTQYF.